Each of the 11 T cell receptor beta chains below was sequenced from the same sample in a study of neurological immune-mediated disorders. MiXCR, run by TCRdb on the 5' RACE reads, gives a single entry per CDR3 protein. The data hold around 29,000 distinct CDR3 sequences, with about 12% observed a single time. The specimen sequenced was PBMCs. The receptors originated from a woman aged 60-75 years in good health.

On this clonotype: A single base separates this from a much larger clone, so it may be a read error. In DNA form, the CDR3 reads TGTGCCAGCAGCTCCGTTAGGAACACTGAAGCTTTCTTT. Its protein is CASSSVRNTEAFF. The V gene is TRBV6-5, the J gene TRBJ1-1; D is unresolved. The CDR3 has 13 residues. V was cut by 6 bases and J by 1 base, with 9 bases left in between. Germline V gives CDR1 MNHEY, CDR2 SVGAGI.

The chain is built from TRBV7-9 and TRBJ2-2; D not resolved. V lost 3 bases to trimming and J lost 6 bases, with 11 bases between them. The CDR3 is 14 residues long. Germline assignment: CDR1 SEHNR and CDR2 FQNEAQ (reference sequence). The CDR3 protein is CASSFSGIAGELFF. The CDR3, as DNA: TGTGCCAGCAGCTTCTCTGGGATCGCCGGGGAGCTGTTTTTT.

This clonotype was seen repeatedly, ten times or more. The V gene is TRBV6-2 or TRBV6-3, the J gene TRBJ2-2, with D unclear. The V gene lost 8 bases and the J gene lost 2 bases, with 12 bases spanning the gap. CDR1 and CDR2 (germline): MNHEY, SVGEGT. This CDR3 has 14 residues. CDR3 loop: CASRLGPNTGELFF. The DNA for the CDR3 is TGTGCCAGCCGACTCGGGCCAAACACCGGGGAGCTGTTTTTT.

The rearrangement links TRBV5-1 to TRBJ2-7; TRBD1 or TRBD2 may be the D gene (6 bases each). The V end lost 4 bases, the J end lost 4 bases, and 15 bases lay between the germline ends. CDR1 and CDR2 (germline): SGHRS, YFSETQ. The CDR3 length is 14 residues. The CDR3 DNA follows: TGCGCCAGCAGCCCGGACGGGGGCCCGTACGAGCAGTACTTC. Protein product: CASSPDGGPYEQYF.

This clonotype was picked up many times. J is TRBJ2-7 and V is TRBV5-1; 9 nucleotides align to TRBD2. The trim removed 4 bases at V and 6 bases at J, leaving 2 bases unmatched. This CDR3 spans 12 amino acids. Germline CDR1 SGHRS, CDR2 YFSETQ. This CDR3 reads CASSGTSREQYF. The CDR3 DNA is TGCGCCAGCAGCGGGACTAGCCGCGAGCAGTACTTC.

About this clonotype: A much bigger clone sits one base away, suggesting this may be a read error. The chain recombines TRBV6-5 with TRBJ1-6; D is unclear. This CDR3 is built from 13 residues. The germline V gene has CDR1 MNHEY and CDR2 SVGAGI. The V end lost 4 bases, the J end lost 8 bases, and 9 bases lay between the germline ends. The CDR3 coding sequence is TGTGCCAGCAGTTCCCTCAGTGATTCACCCCTCCACTTT. Translated: CASSSLSDSPLHF.

This clonotype has a count of ten or more. The V gene is TRBV29-1, the J gene TRBJ1-1, with TRBD1 matching 7 bases. The germline V gene encodes CDR1 SQVTM and CDR2 ANQGSEA. This CDR3 contains 14 residues. Trimming at V came to 4 bases and at J to 0 bases, leaving 5 bases not matched to a gene. CDR3 in amino acids: CSVGSGQLNTEAFF. CDR3 bases: TGCAGCGTTGGATCGGGACAGCTGAACACTGAAGCTTTCTTT.

Many counts were recorded for this clonotype. J is TRBJ2-7 and V is TRBV18; D gene uncertain. This CDR3 is built from 12 residues. The germline gives CDR1 KGHSH, CDR2 LQKENI. The V and J ends lost 3 bases and 7 bases respectively, with 10 bases between them. CDR3 bases: TGTGCCAGCTCACCCCAAGGGTTGGAGCAGTACTTC. Its translation: CASSPQGLEQYF.

This clonotype was seen many times. This chain uses TRBV7-6 with TRBJ2-1, with a tentative D call TRBD1 (6 bases). Trimming took off 6 bases at V and 4 bases at J, with 22 bases between the two ends. This CDR3 comprises 17 residues. Germline values: CDR1 SGHVS, CDR2 FNYEAQ. CDR3 DNA sequence: TGTGCCAGCAGTTTAAGAGGGGACACACCGCTTTACAATGAGCAGTTCTTC. The encoded protein is CASSLRGDTPLYNEQFF.

This clonotype was recorded many times. The chain recombines TRBV7-2 with TRBJ2-2; possibly TRBD1 for D (6 bases). The germline CDR1 and CDR2 sequences are SGHTA and FQGNSA. The CDR3 has 13 residues. Trimming took off 4 bases at V and 9 bases at J, with 12 bases between the two ends. CDR3 DNA: TGTGCCAGCAGCTCTTCTCAGGGGTGGGAGCTGTTTTTT. Translated, it gives CASSSSQGWELFF.

In its sample, this clonotype was seen many times. The rearrangement uses TRBV6-6 and TRBJ2-5; TRBD2 aligns across 9 bases. With V trimmed by 2 bases and J by 5 bases, 6 bases remained unmatched. The length of the CDR3 is 15 residues. Germline CDR1 and CDR2: MNHNY and SVGAGI (reference sequence). The CDR3 is CASSYGGGAVETQYF. The CDR3 bases are TGTGCCAGCAGTTACGGCGGGGGGGCGGTCGAGACCCAGTACTTC.